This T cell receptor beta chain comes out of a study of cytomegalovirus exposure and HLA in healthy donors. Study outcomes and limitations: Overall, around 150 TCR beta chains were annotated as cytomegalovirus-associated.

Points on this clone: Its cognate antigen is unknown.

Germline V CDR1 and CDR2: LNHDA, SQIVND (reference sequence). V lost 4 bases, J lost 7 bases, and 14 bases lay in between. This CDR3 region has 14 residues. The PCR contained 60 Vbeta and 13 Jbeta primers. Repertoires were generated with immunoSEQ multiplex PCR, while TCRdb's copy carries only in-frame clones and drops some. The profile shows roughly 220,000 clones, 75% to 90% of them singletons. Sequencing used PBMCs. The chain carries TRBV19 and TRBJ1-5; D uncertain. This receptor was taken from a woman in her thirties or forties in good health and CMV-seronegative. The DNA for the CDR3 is TGTGCCAGTAGTACGCATACAATTTGGCAGCCCCAGCATTTT. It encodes CASSTHTIWQPQHF.